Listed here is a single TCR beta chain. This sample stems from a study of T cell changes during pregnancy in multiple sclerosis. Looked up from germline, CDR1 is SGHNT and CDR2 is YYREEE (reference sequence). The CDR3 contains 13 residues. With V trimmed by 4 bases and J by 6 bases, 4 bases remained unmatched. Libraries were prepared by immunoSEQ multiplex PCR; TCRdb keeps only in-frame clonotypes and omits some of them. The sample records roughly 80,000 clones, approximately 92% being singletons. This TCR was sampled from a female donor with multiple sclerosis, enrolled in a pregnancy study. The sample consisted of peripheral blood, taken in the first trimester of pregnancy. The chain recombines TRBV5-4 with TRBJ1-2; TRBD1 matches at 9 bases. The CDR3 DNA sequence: TGTGCCAGCAGCCCCTGGACAGGGGATGGCTACACCTTC. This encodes CASSPWTGDGYTF. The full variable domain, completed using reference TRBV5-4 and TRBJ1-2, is ETGVTQSPTHLIKTRGQQVTLRCSSQSGHNTVSWYQQALGQGPQFIFQYYREEENGRGNFPPRFSGLQFPNYSSELNVNALELDDSALYLCASSPWTGDGYTFGSGTRLTVV.